The 3 T cell receptor beta chains below all came from one sample that was sequenced in a study of blood T cell repertoires in COVID-19. Produced via immunoSEQ multiplex PCR; TCRdb's table is partial and in-frame only. The repertoire has about 350,000 clones, approximately 90% of them found once; the top ten carry roughly 3.5%. The sequenced sample was peripheral blood. The receptors here all came from a woman between 18 and 30 years old who had recovered from COVID-19.

The chain uses TRBV3-1 (or the pseudogene TRBV3-2) and TRBJ2-2; 9 bases align to TRBD1. With V trimmed by 6 bases and J by 3 bases, 5 bases remained unmatched. From germline, CDR1 is LGHDT and CDR2 YNNKEL (reference sequence). The CDR3 covers 15 residues. CDR3 loop: CASRRRTGDTGELFF. As DNA, the CDR3 is TGTGCCAGCAGGCGGCGGACAGGGGACACCGGGGAGCTGTTTTTT.

The chain links TRBV7-9 to TRBJ2-2, with D possibly matching TRBD2 (5 bases). The CDR3 runs 15 residues. Trimming cost V 2 bases and J 1 base, with 8 bases left between them. Germline CDR1 SEHNR, CDR2 FQNEAQ (reference sequence). CDR3 sequence reads: CASSLRSGNTGELFF. The CDR3 region has the DNA TGTGCCAGCAGCTTACGAAGCGGGAACACCGGGGAGCTGTTTTTT.

V and J are TRBV20-1 and TRBJ2-2; D not certain. Germline CDR1 and CDR2: DFQATT and SNEGSKA (reference sequence). Deletions cut 3 bases from V and 6 bases from J, with 8 bases between. The CDR3 is 12 residues long. For the CDR3, the DNA is TGCAGTGCTAGTGCTCTAGCCGGGGAGCTGTTTTTT. Translating gives CSASALAGELFF.